One T cell receptor beta chain is described in this entry. The count of this clone is one. It has no known antigen specificity. No base qualities exist here, and no much larger clone lies one base off it. The library relied on the immunoSEQ multiplex PCR assay. A mixture of 60 forward primers for TCR Vbeta segments and 13 reverse primers for TCR Jbeta segments was used in the multiplex PCR. The CDR3 region of rearranged TCR beta genes was amplified from genomic DNA by a multiplex PCR assay. The amplified TCR beta libraries were sequenced on the Illumina HiSeq System as 87-base-pair reads. The published analysis was carried out like this. A later analysis counted about 80 million unique TCR beta chains across the 666 repertoires, and some 11 million of these chains were shared by at least two donors. To remove PCR and sequencing errors, raw reads were error-corrected and collapsed into unique sequences using a nearest-neighbor algorithm that merged closely related sequences. To assign V, D and J gene segments, CDR3 sequences were aligned to IMGT reference sequences. Each retained sequence needed at least a six-nucleotide match to both a V gene segment and a J gene segment. A rearrangement counted as productive if the CDR3 had no stop codons and remained in frame with V and J, and every other rearrangement counted as non-productive. Following IMGT convention, CDR3 was defined as the stretch from the second conserved V-encoded cysteine up to the conserved J-encoded phenylalanine. Sequences without an unambiguous match to a single V gene segment were excluded from the earlier analysis of a few hundred of the donors. In an earlier analysis of some 590 of the donors, V segments were called functional above 56.7% productive rearrangements and were called segregating when the between-donor standard deviation exceeded 5%. A statistical classification framework was built to diagnose cytomegalovirus status from the catalog of TCR beta chain sequences. V and J gene assignment, in a later analysis, came from comparing TCR nucleotide sequences with IMGT/GENE-DB human TR gene sequences. In a later analysis, CDR3 sequences and most-parsimonious VDJ recombination scenarios were assigned using the TCRdist pipeline. In a later analysis, every TCR beta chain was defined by the combination of its CDR3 amino acid sequence and its V-gene family, and reads without a unique V-gene family were dropped. A later analysis removed 592 highly shared, low-generation-probability nucleotide sequences to deal with suspected cross-contamination and a sequencing artifact. A later analysis calculated a clonal expansion index for each public chain from normalized within-repertoire ranks of inferred template counts. In a later analysis, generation probabilities were computed with a VDJ recombination model fitted to out-of-frame rearrangements, and the resulting probabilities were checked against IGoR. In a later analysis, hypergeometric tests were used to score TCR-TCR, TCR-HLA and TCR-CMV co-occurrence, with a repertoire-size bias correction applied to TCR pairs. False discovery rates were estimated in a later analysis by permuting HLA or CMV assignments 20 times. In a later analysis, co-occurring TCRs were grouped with DBSCAN, and TCRdist sequence similarity was added when clustering was performed within HLA-allele-positive subsets. Co-occurrence clustering excluded repertoires with fewer than 30,000 or more than 120,000 public chains, plus five with anomalous nucleotide sharing. TCRdb mirrors the immuneACCESS table, restricted to in-frame sequences. Some clones are absent from its copies; in checked studies, under half trace to an unresolved V gene, and the reason for the others is unknown. The DNA gave D and trimming, while V, J and clone size come from that table. Recorded for this sample are about 100,000 clones; 78% of them occurred a single time. Approximately 1.9% of the sample is held by the ten biggest clonotypes.

This sample stems from a study of cytomegalovirus exposure and HLA in healthy donors (dated by TCRdb to the late 2010s). Notes on the research overall: According to an earlier analysis of several hundred of the donors, about 179 million T cells yielded 117 million unique TCR beta sequences and more than 250 Gb of sequence data. Roughly five DR-DQ haplotypes were handled as single units for association and clustering because linkage in the cohort was strong. Along with the roughly 700-subject first cohort, a separate validation cohort of over a hundred different subjects was used. The genetic ancestry cluster associated with self-reported Caucasian donors included roughly four fifths of the roughly 400 genotyped donors. High-throughput TCR immunosequencing, statistical association of individual TCRs with disease status, and machine learning were combined to predict cytomegalovirus infection status. The later analysis used no new phenotypic data to find candidate immune exposures, relying instead on TCR beta sequences and their occurrence across donors. HLA typing covered class I and class II loci at four-digit resolution. All discovery cohort repertoires had been generated on a single sequencing platform. A later analysis re-analyzed previously published TCR beta repertoires from about 730 donors and added high-resolution HLA genotyping to study TCR occurrence patterns. In an earlier analysis of 587 of the donors, high-throughput TCR beta sequencing was used to judge whether each TCR beta V gene segment behaved as functional or pseudogenic. The study profiled the T cell repertoires of more than 500 subjects by immunosequencing and related them to cytomegalovirus serostatus. A later genetic analysis took genome-wide SNP genotypes for about 55% of the 666 donors and used that subset as a discovery cohort. Alongside the repertoire data, information on donor age, sex, ethnicity and CMV serostatus was compiled. An early release that covered roughly 600 HLA-typed donors contained around 300 gigabases of sequencing data and 85 million to 100 million unique TCR sequences. On average, 235,054 unique TCR beta nucleotide sequences were sequenced per donor among 350 to 400 genotyped donors of the cohort, with roughly 19% of those sequences being non-productive. The number of typed donors differed by locus: about 620-640 for A, B, C, DRB1 and DQB1; 500 to 550 for DQA1; 600 to 610 for DPA1; and some 430 for DPB1. The study aimed to test whether cataloging public T cell receptors could reveal signatures of past pathogen exposure. Paper-wide results and their limitations: Compared with equally common non-associated chains, HLA-associated TCR beta chains in a later analysis were more clonally expanded and had lower generation probabilities. According to the authors, the approach could potentially be generalized to other disease states and immunological phenotypes. A later genetic analysis associated a missense DCLRE1C variant with V-gene and J-gene trimming of TCR beta chains, and an independent cohort replicated the association. In both the original and validation cohorts, the classifier was reported to diagnose cytomegalovirus status with high specificity and sensitivity. A further reported finding was that TCR beta sequences accurately predicted the HLA-A and HLA-B alleles for most subjects in the first cohort. Correlated functional status among segregating V segments might reflect linkage disequilibrium, but an unknown experimental factor could not be ruled out. In the study, 164 TCR beta chains were listed as associated with cytomegalovirus. Broadly in line with IMGT annotations, most TCR beta V segments showed up in productive rearrangements about 87% or about 30% of the time in an earlier analysis of under 700 of the donors. In this cohort, only TCR beta chains were sequenced, and detectable features were limited by the absence of alpha or paired-chain data. Most TCR sequences were seen in very few donors, while some public TCRs were found in many individuals. A later genetic analysis reported fewer N-insertions in productive TCRs among donors in an Asian-associated ancestry cluster than the roughly 650-donor mean. A cluster of highly shared sequence variants was judged likely to be a technical artifact of the sequencing pipeline. A later analysis reported that several top co-occurrence clusters appeared linked to parvovirus B19, influenza, CMV and Epstein-Barr virus. In a later analysis, the rate of TCR association differed among HLA loci, with DRB1 alleles having the most associated TCRs and HLA-C alleles having the fewest. Because counts were too low, around 18 rarely observed V segments, including chromosome 9 orphons, were left out of the earlier analysis of 587 of the donors. Sequencing depth was assumed to be roughly uniform across donors in the presence/absence analyses, though that assumption may not hold. Strong co-occurrence of HLA alleles, especially DR and DQ, made assigning TCR associations to individual alleles difficult. In vitro tests confirmed that a few of the cytomegalovirus-associated TCR beta chains recognize cytomegalovirus antigens. HLA typing was unavailable for some donors at each locus, so association tests used only the typed subset. A later analysis found that most CMV-associated TCR beta chains appeared HLA-restricted, with HLA associations seemingly driven largely by CMV exposure. For the cohort, immune exposure information was limited to CMV serostatus. At a false discovery rate of 0.05, a later analysis linked 15,000 to 20,000 TCR beta sequences to specific HLA alleles.

The cohort was made up of 500 to 800 healthy bone marrow donors. At the time of sampling, every cohort member was nominally healthy, though immune exposures that went unrecorded were likely present. The donor was CMV seronegative and was included in the group of several hundred seronegative cohort members. Each donor provided a peripheral blood sample, and peripheral blood mononuclear cells were used for TCR beta sequencing. Genomic DNA was extracted from the blood cell samples with the Qiagen DNeasy Blood Extraction Kit. The specimen sequenced was PBMCs. The TCR sequence derives from a woman between 40 and 50 years old in good health and CMV-seronegative.

The DNA sequence reads TGTGCCAGCAGCTTCGGACAGGGGGCATTGAACGAGCAGTACTTC. Its amino acids are CASSFGQGALNEQYF. Recombination connected TRBV7-6 to TRBJ2-7; the central 11 bases match TRBD1. From a lookup of the germline V gene, CDR1 and CDR2 are SGHVS and FNYEAQ. V has 3 bases trimmed and J has 5 bases trimmed; junction bases matching no gene number 6. Taken from cysteine to phenylalanine, the CDR3 has 15 residues. Only the CDR3 portion is preserved as DNA: 45 bases, with reading frame beginning at the first base.